This is a list of T cell receptor beta chains from one sample in a study of T-cell reconstitution after alpha-beta-depleted transplantation in children. TCRdb ran MiXCR on the PCR reads and lists one entry per CDR3 protein. The sample gives about 270,000 distinct CDR3 sequences, approximately 9.8% of which show up once; about a tenth is in the top ten. The sequencing here drew on PBMCs from the stem cell graft donor, taken from the stem cell graft. The receptor set was obtained from a human donor who donated a stem cell graft to a child with SCID. Each CDR3 is given with its conserved first and last residue. D genes are given only for firm matches. The size of a clone is reported for some rows only, either as once, few or many, or as a class for expanded clones.

j_call v_call d_call clone_size cdr3_aa cdr3_nt
TRBJ2-3 TRBV7-7 TRBD2 many CASSLGLAGSTDTQYF TGTGCTAGCAGCTTAGGACTAGCGGGGAGCACAGATACGCAGTATTTT
TRBJ2-5 TRBV11-2 TRBD2 - CASSRRGGGVSSSPETQYF TGTGCCAGCAGCCGCAGGGGCGGGGGGGTATCCTCTTCCCCGGAGACCCAGTACTTC
TRBJ2-3 TRBV7-8 TRBD2 - CASSLVAGWTDTQYF TGTGCCAGCAGCTTAGTAGCGGGGTGGACAGATACGCAGTATTTT
TRBJ2-5 TRBV20-1 - - CSALQGFEETQYF TGCAGTGCCCTACAGGGCTTCGAGGAGACCCAGTACTTC
TRBJ1-2 TRBV12-3/TRBV12-4 - - CASSLVEGYTF TGTGCCAGCAGTTTAGTGGAAGGCTACACCTTC
TRBJ1-1 TRBV6-2/TRBV6-3 - many CASTPAVLTEAFF TGTGCCAGCACCCCGGCGGTCCTGACTGAAGCTTTCTTT
TRBJ2-1 TRBV6-1 TRBD1 few CASTLGVGTGGIEQFF TGTGCCAGCACCTTAGGGGTTGGGACAGGGGGCATTGAGCAGTTCTTC
TRBJ2-7 TRBV7-9 - few CASSFSGAYEQYF TGTGCCAGCAGCTTTTCCGGAGCCTACGAGCAGTACTTC
TRBJ2-7 TRBV5-1 TRBD1 - CASCPGQGYEQYF TGCGCCAGCTGTCCGGGACAGGGGTACGAGCAGTACTTC
TRBJ1-1 TRBV5-1 TRBD1 many CASSVGQGNTEAFF TGCGCCAGCAGCGTAGGACAGGGGAACACTGAAGCTTTCTTT
TRBJ1-5 TRBV6-1 TRBD1 many CASSQGAGQPQHF TGTGCCAGCAGCCAGGGGGCAGGTCAGCCCCAGCATTTT
TRBJ1-4 TRBV7-2 - few CASSFSGGNEKLFF TGTGCCAGCAGCTTTTCCGGGGGTAATGAAAAACTGTTTTTT
TRBJ2-5 TRBV6-5 - - CASRLGAIQETQYF TGTGCCAGCAGACTCGGGGCCATCCAAGAGACCCAGTACTTC
TRBJ2-5 TRBV5-1 - - CASSLFLGETQYF TGCGCCAGCAGCTTGTTTCTGGGGGAGACCCAGTACTTC
TRBJ2-4 TRBV7-2 - few CASSPRSGGDRYF TGTGCCAGCAGCCCCCGATCAGGGGGGGATCGGTACTTC
TRBJ2-5 TRBV6-5 - many CASSYSGSFQETQYF TGTGCCAGCAGTTACTCGGGGTCCTTCCAAGAGACCCAGTACTTC
TRBJ2-7 TRBV20-1 - - CSARGVVEGSEQYF TGCAGTGCTAGAGGCGTTGTGGAGGGCTCCGAGCAGTACTTC
TRBJ2-7 TRBV9 - few CASSVGGTSDFYEQYF TGTGCCAGCAGCGTGGGGGGGACATCCGACTTTTACGAGCAGTACTTC
TRBJ2-5 TRBV27 - few CASSLFGDGETQYF TGTGCCAGCAGTTTATTCGGGGATGGGGAGACCCAGTACTTC
TRBJ2-5 TRBV4-2 TRBD2 many CASSQQLANQETQYF TGTGCCAGCAGCCAACAACTAGCGAACCAAGAGACCCAGTACTTC
TRBJ1-2 TRBV12-3/TRBV12-4 TRBD1 many CASSSARTGWAYGYTF TGTGCCAGCAGTTCCGCCCGGACAGGGTGGGCCTATGGCTACACCTTC
TRBJ2-7 TRBV2 - - CASSKTWDGLVQYF TGTGCCAGCAGTAAGACTTGGGATGGGCTCGTACAGTACTTC
TRBJ2-3 TRBV5-1 TRBD2 few CASSPASGVGTDTQYF TGCGCCAGCAGCCCCGCTAGCGGTGTGGGCACAGATACGCAGTATTTT
TRBJ2-5 TRBV19 TRBD1 - CASSIAQGLGETQYF TGTGCCAGTAGTATAGCACAGGGGCTGGGAGAGACCCAGTACTTC
TRBJ1-3 TRBV3-1 - - CASSQHGNTIYF TGTGCCAGCAGCCAGCATGGAAACACCATATATTTT
TRBJ1-6 TRBV9 - many CASSVEDSPLHF TGTGCCAGCAGCGTAGAGGATTCACCCCTCCACTTT
TRBJ1-6 TRBV12-3/TRBV12-4 - few CASSLGPPRDSPLHF TGTGCCAGCAGTTTAGGGCCCCCAAGGGATTCACCCCTCCACTTT
TRBJ1-1 TRBV20-1 - - CSAPRSTEAFF TGCAGTGCTCCCAGGTCCACTGAAGCTTTCTTT
TRBJ2-1 TRBV5-5 - many CASSLLGRNSDEQFF TGTGCCAGCAGCTTGTTGGGCAGAAACTCCGATGAGCAGTTCTTC
TRBJ2-1 TRBV10-3 TRBD2 few CATERGDSVNEQFF TGTGCCACCGAGCGGGGGGACAGCGTCAATGAGCAGTTCTTC